These T cell receptor beta chains were read from a single sample in a study of T-cell reconstitution after alpha-beta-depleted transplantation in children. From the PCR reads, TCRdb called clonotypes with MiXCR, one entry per CDR3 protein. This sample yields a few hundred thousand distinct CDR3 sequences, of which about a quarter are seen a single time; approximately 33% belongs to the top ten. The material sequenced was PBMCs, taken before TCRalphabeta/CD19-depleted stem cell transplant. These receptor sequences come from a boy in the first two years of life with Wiskott-Aldrich syndrome, due to receive a stem cell transplant. Both conserved end residues are part of each CDR3. Fields, in order: J gene, CDR3 length, V gene, D gene, clone size, CDR3 protein, CDR3 DNA. A D gene is named only where the DNA matches it firmly. Some rows have no size entry. The others give once, few or many, or a class for an expanded clone.

j_gene: TRBJ1-5
len: 15
v_gene: TRBV10-3
d_gene: TRBD1
abundance: few
CDR3aa: CAISRTGDSNQPQHF
CDR3nt: TGTGCCATCAGTAGGACAGGGGATAGTAATCAGCCCCAGCATTTT

j_gene: TRBJ1-2
len: 13
v_gene: TRBV20-1
d_gene: .
abundance: few
CDR3aa: CAAQRNPLGGYTF
CDR3nt: TGCGCGGCTCAAAGGAACCCCTTAGGTGGCTACACCTTC

j_gene: TRBJ2-5
len: 15
v_gene: TRBV5-4
d_gene: TRBD2
abundance: few
CDR3aa: CASSPGGTSEETQYF
CDR3nt: TGTGCCAGCAGCCCGGGAGGGACTAGCGAAGAGACCCAGTACTTC

j_gene: TRBJ2-2
len: 11
v_gene: TRBV29-1
d_gene: .
abundance: .
CDR3aa: CSVGGGGELFF
CDR3nt: TGCAGCGTTGGAGGGGGCGGGGAGCTGTTTTTT

j_gene: TRBJ2-2
len: 16
v_gene: TRBV5-1
d_gene: TRBD2
abundance: .
CDR3aa: CASSLKLAGDTGELFF
CDR3nt: TGCGCCAGCAGCTTAAAACTAGCGGGAGACACCGGGGAGCTGTTTTTT

j_gene: TRBJ2-7
len: 14
v_gene: TRBV21-1
d_gene: .
abundance: .
CDR3aa: CASSKRDKCLKQYF
CDR3nt: TGTGCCAGCAGCAAGAGGGACAAGTGCCTTAAGCAGTACTTC

j_gene: TRBJ2-7
len: 17
v_gene: TRBV5-1
d_gene: TRBD2
abundance: .
CDR3aa: CASSLTSGVGSSYEQYF
CDR3nt: TGCGCCAGCAGCCTGACTAGCGGGGTCGGGAGCTCCTACGAGCAGTACTTC

j_gene: TRBJ2-1
len: 18
v_gene: TRBV12-3/TRBV12-4
d_gene: .
abundance: few
CDR3aa: CASSLPVTSIYSYNEQFF
CDR3nt: TGTGCCAGCAGTTTACCGGTTACTAGCATCTATTCCTACAATGAGCAGTTCTTC

j_gene: TRBJ2-5
len: 19
v_gene: TRBV11-2
d_gene: TRBD2
abundance: .
CDR3aa: CASSAVVAGGPWRTETQYF
CDR3nt: TGTGCCAGCAGCGCGGTCGTCGCGGGAGGGCCTTGGAGGACAGAGACCCAGTACTTC

j_gene: TRBJ2-5
len: 16
v_gene: TRBV5-6
d_gene: TRBD2
abundance: .
CDR3aa: CASSWTSGRAFETQYF
CDR3nt: TGTGCCAGCAGCTGGACTAGCGGGAGGGCCTTTGAGACCCAGTACTTC

j_gene: TRBJ2-3
len: 14
v_gene: TRBV2
d_gene: .
abundance: .
CDR3aa: CASRTGHLTDTQYF
CDR3nt: TGTGCCAGCAGGACGGGACACCTTACAGATACGCAGTATTTT

j_gene: TRBJ2-1
len: 15
v_gene: TRBV14
d_gene: TRBD2
abundance: .
CDR3aa: CASSPAGLARNEQFF
CDR3nt: TGTGCCAGCAGCCCCGCCGGACTAGCGCGAAATGAGCAGTTCTTC

j_gene: TRBJ1-4
len: 14
v_gene: TRBV21-1
d_gene: .
abundance: .
CDR3aa: CASSSHQGKEKLFF
CDR3nt: TGTGCCAGCAGCAGTCACCAGGGAAAAGAAAAACTGTTTTTT

j_gene: TRBJ2-7
len: 14
v_gene: TRBV5-1
d_gene: .
abundance: .
CDR3aa: CASSLGGQPDEQYF
CDR3nt: TGCGCCAGCAGCTTGGGTGGACAGCCCGACGAGCAGTACTTC

j_gene: TRBJ1-1
len: 16
v_gene: TRBV5-1
d_gene: .
abundance: few
CDR3aa: CASRETGSGDNTEAFF
CDR3nt: TGCGCCAGCAGGGAGACAGGCTCCGGCGACAACACTGAAGCTTTCTTT

j_gene: TRBJ2-7
len: 17
v_gene: TRBV18
d_gene: TRBD2
abundance: .
CDR3aa: CASSPPNRLAGSYEQYF
CDR3nt: TGTGCCAGCTCACCACCTAACCGACTAGCGGGATCCTACGAGCAGTACTTC